This is a list of T cell receptor beta chains from one sample in a study of T cells in Graves' hyperthyroidism and ophthalmopathy. TCRdb reanalysed the multiplex PCR reads using MiXCR and keeps one entry per CDR3 protein. The data hold about 620,000 distinct CDR3 sequences, with about 17% observed a single time. Sample: blood. These receptors were taken from a woman aged 30 to 39 with Graves' hyperthyroidism. Both conserved end residues are part of each CDR3. Each record gives: V gene, J gene, clone size, D gene, CDR3 DNA, CDR3 protein. D genes are given only for firm matches. Rows may omit the clone size; those that give it use once, few, many or a size class.

>TRBV30|TRBJ1-5|-|-
TGTGCCTGGAGTGGAGTTTTCAATCAGCCCCAGCATTTT
CAWSGVFNQPQHF
>TRBV30|TRBJ1-1|-|TRBD1
TGTGCCTGGAGGTTACAGGGGGAGGGAGGAGCTTTCTTT
CAWRLQGEGGAFF
>TRBV20-1|TRBJ2-5|-|TRBD2
TGCAGTGCCCCCGGACTAGCGGGAGGGTACGGAACCCAGTACTTC
CSAPGLAGGYGTQYF
>TRBV7-2|TRBJ2-5|many|TRBD2
TGTGCCAGCAGCTTACAACTAGCGGGCTGGCAAGAGACCCAGTACTTC
CASSLQLAGWQETQYF
>TRBV4-1|TRBJ1-4|few|-
TGCGCCAGCAGCCAAGAAGGCACATATAATGAAAAACTGTTTTTT
CASSQEGTYNEKLFF
>TRBV6-2/TRBV6-3|TRBJ2-1|many|TRBD2
TGTGCCAGTATTGCCGGTGGACTAGCGGGAGTAAATGCGCAGTTCTTC
CASIAGGLAGVNAQFF
>TRBV7-9|TRBJ2-7|few|-
TGTGCCAGCAGCTGGGCGGGAACAGCCGCCGAGCAGTACTTC
CASSWAGTAAEQYF
>TRBV11-3|TRBJ1-6|-|-
TGTGCCAGCGGGTCGAATAATTCACCCCTCCACTTT
CASGSNNSPLHF
>TRBV5-1|TRBJ2-7|many|-
TGCGCCAGCAGCTTGTTGGGGCCCTTTCCCTACGAGCAGTACTTC
CASSLLGPFPYEQYF
>TRBV6-1|TRBJ2-7|many|TRBD2
TGTGCCAGCAGTTTCCCGGGACTAGCGGGAGTTAAGCACGAGCAGTACTTC
CASSFPGLAGVKHEQYF
>TRBV7-9|TRBJ2-7|-|-
TGTGCCAGCCGCCCCACCGTAGGCATCGACGAGCAGTACTTC
CASRPTVGIDEQYF
>TRBV12-3/TRBV12-4|TRBJ2-2|many|-
TGTGCCAGCAGTTTACGAGGGAACACCGGGGAGCTGTTTTTT
CASSLRGNTGELFF
>TRBV11-2|TRBJ2-1|many|-
TGTGCCAGCAGCAATAAGGACCGACACACCCGTTACAATGAGCAGTTCTTC
CASSNKDRHTRYNEQFF
>TRBV5-1|TRBJ1-5|many|-
TGTGCCAGCAGTTTAGTTGGGGGGAATCAGCCCCAGCATTTT
CASSLVGGNQPQHF
>TRBV29-1|TRBJ2-7|few|TRBD1
TGCAGCGCCTCCGGGACAGGCCCTTATAGCGAGCAGTACTTC
CSASGTGPYSEQYF
>TRBV2|TRBJ1-1|once|-
TGTGCCAGCAGTGAAGTGGGAGTAGACACTGAAGCTTTCTTT
CASSEVGVDTEAFF
>TRBV2|TRBJ1-5|many|-
TGTGCCAGCACTCCGGGCCAACGAGGTCAGCCCCAGCATTTT
CASTPGQRGQPQHF
>TRBV20-1|TRBJ1-1|-|TRBD1
TGCAGTGCTAGAGGGACAGGGCTTAACACTGAAGCTTTCTTT
CSARGTGLNTEAFF
>TRBV28|TRBJ2-1|-|-
TGTGCCAGCAGTTATAAGGGGAGGAGGGAGCAAGACAATGAGCAGTTCTTC
CASSYKGRREQDNEQFF
>TRBV7-9|TRBJ1-2|few|-
TGTGCCAGCAGCTTAGGGCTAGACCCCCTTTATGGCTACACCTTC
CASSLGLDPLYGYTF
>TRBV11-3|TRBJ2-3|many|TRBD2
TGTGCCAGCAGCTTACTCGAGCGGGGGAGCACAGATACGCAGTATTTT
CASSLLERGSTDTQYF
>TRBV10-2|TRBJ2-1|-|-
TGCGCCAGCGCAGGGAGCACAGTCTCCTACAATGAGCAGTTCTTC
CASAGSTVSYNEQFF